A single sample is the source of the 24 T cell receptor beta chains below, sequenced in a study of shared clonotypes between healthy human individuals. The protocol was immunoSEQ multiplex PCR, while the TCRdb copy is restricted to in-frame clones and leaves out a portion. This table holds approximately 1.5 million clones, about 98% found once. Sequenced sample: naive CD4+ T cells sorted from blood. The subset denotes: CD45RA+ positively selected. These receptor sequences come from a man between 25 and 39 years old in good health.

V usage is TRBV5-1 and J usage is TRBJ1-5; possibly TRBD1 for D (5 bases). The germline V gene encodes CDR1 SGHRS and CDR2 YFSETQ. The CDR3 has 16 amino acids. V dropped 0 bases and J dropped 3 bases, with 13 bases sitting between them. The CDR3: CASSLGGGGLNQPQHF. The CDR3 DNA reads TGCGCCAGCAGCTTGGGCGGTGGGGGACTCAATCAGCCCCAGCATTTT.

J is TRBJ2-7 and V is TRBV6-6, with 9 nucleotides matching TRBD1. V shed 10 bases, J shed 2 bases, and the junction held 9 bases outside the gene matches. The CDR3 sequence is 14 residues long. Germline V gives CDR1 MNHNY, CDR2 SVGAGI (reference sequence). CDR3 in amino acids: CATGSGTGTYEQYF. As DNA, the CDR3 is TGTGCCACCGGGTCCGGGACAGGGACCTACGAGCAGTACTTC.

The rearrangement links TRBV30 to TRBJ2-7; no definite D call. Per the germline V gene, CDR1 is GTSNPN and CDR2 is SVGIG (reference sequence). The germline V and J ends were trimmed by 7 bases and 0 bases, with 16 bases remaining between them. The CDR3 extends over 14 amino acids. The CDR3 protein is CASRTEISSYEQYF. CDR3 nucleotide sequence: TGTGCCTCTCGGACCGAGATTAGCTCCTACGAGCAGTACTTC.

The genes are TRBV7-2 and TRBJ2-7; D perhaps matches TRBD1 (6 bases). The CDR3 sequence is 16 residues long. Germline assignment: CDR1 SGHTA and CDR2 FQGNSA. The V gene lost 1 base and the J gene lost 3 bases, with 16 bases spanning the gap. This chain's CDR3 is CASSLDGAGVGYEQYF. The DNA for the CDR3 is TGTGCCAGCAGCTTAGACGGAGCAGGGGTAGGCTACGAGCAGTACTTC.

The V gene is TRBV11-2, the J gene TRBJ1-5, with a weak D call TRBD1 (5 bases). V lost 5 bases, J lost 3 bases, and 14 bases lay in between. CDR1 SGHAT and CDR2 FQNNGV come from the germline V gene. The CDR3 is made up of 15 amino acids. CDR3 coding DNA: TGTGCCAGCAGCCTACGGGCAGGGTCCAATCAGCCCCAGCATTTT. Translated, it gives CASSLRAGSNQPQHF.

The V call is TRBV7-2, the J call TRBJ2-7; D unresolved. CDR1 is SGHTA and CDR2 is FQGNSA in the germline V gene. The CDR3 runs 13 residues. Trimming took 5 bases from V and 4 from J, leaving 12 bases between them. The CDR3 spells CASSQVQGYEQYF. The CDR3 coding sequence is TGTGCCAGCAGCCAGGTACAAGGTTACGAGCAGTACTTC.

The chain links TRBV7-8 to TRBJ1-4; D ambiguous. Per the germline V gene, CDR1 is SGHVS and CDR2 is FQNEAQ. The V and J ends lost 6 bases and 5 bases respectively, with 13 bases between them. This CDR3 is built from 14 residues. The CDR3 coding sequence is TGTGCCAGCAGTCTTGTACAGAAGAATGAAAAACTGTTTTTT. Encoded protein: CASSLVQKNEKLFF.

V gene TRBV6-5 combines with J gene TRBJ2-3; 11 bases map to TRBD2. After removal of 6 bases from V and 2 bases from J, the junction contained 4 bases not matched to a gene. The CDR3 extends over 15 amino acids. Germline V gene lookup returns CDR1 MNHEY and CDR2 SVGAGI. The CDR3 is CASSLLAGATDTQYF. CDR3 DNA: TGTGCCAGCAGCCTACTAGCGGGAGCCACAGATACGCAGTATTTT.

V usage is TRBV5-4 and J usage is TRBJ2-7, with TRBD1 as a possible D gene (5 bases). CDR1 and CDR2 from the germline V gene are SGHNT and YYREEE (reference sequence). V lost 4 bases to trimming and J lost 3 bases, with 20 bases between them. The CDR3 sequence is 16 residues long. DNA for the CDR3: TGTGCCAGCAGCGGGGCCGCCGGGCGAACTAACTACGAGCAGTACTTC. Its protein product is CASSGAAGRTNYEQYF.

V and J are TRBV5-4 and TRBJ2-7, with TRBD2 matching 11 bases. CDR3 length: 15 amino acids. The trim removed 0 bases at V and 4 bases at J, leaving 3 bases unmatched. Germline V CDR1 and CDR2: SGHNT, YYREEE (reference sequence). CDR3 DNA: TGTGCCAGCAGCTTGGTCGCTAGCGGGAGGTACGAGCAGTACTTC. Translation: CASSLVASGRYEQYF.

The chain is built from TRBV7-9 and TRBJ1-5; D is perhaps TRBD1 (5 bases). This CDR3 has 18 residues. V was clipped by 8 bases and J by 2 bases, with 25 bases between them. Germline loops: CDR1 SEHNR, CDR2 FQNEAQ (reference sequence). The CDR3 protein is CASSPGTLTGGGNQPQHF. CDR3 DNA: TGTGCCAGCTCCCCAGGGACCCTCACCGGAGGCGGCAATCAGCCCCAGCATTTT.

The chain joins TRBV18 to TRBJ2-2; 11 bases agree with TRBD2. CDR3 length: 20 amino acids. The ends lost 2 bases at V and 1 base at J; junction bases unmatched: 12. Germline CDR1 and CDR2: KGHSH and LQKENI. DNA of the CDR3: TGTGCCAGCTCACCATATCCAGGGGTCGGGACTAGCGGGAACACCGGGGAGCTGTTTTTT. This encodes CASSPYPGVGTSGNTGELFF. The full variable domain, its missing parts supplied by reference TRBV18 and TRBJ2-2, is NAGVMQNPRHLVRRRGQEARLRCSPMKGHSHVYWYRQLPEEGLKFMVYLQKENIIDESGMPKERFSAEFPKEGPSILRIQQVVRGDSAAYFCASSPYPGVGTSGNTGELFFGEGSRLTVL.

V gene TRBV13 combines with J gene TRBJ2-2; 9 bases align to TRBD1. Germline lookup yields CDR1 PRHDT and CDR2 FYEKMQ (reference sequence). Trimming at V came to 4 bases and at J to 4 bases, leaving 10 bases not matched to a gene. This CDR3 spans 17 amino acids. CDR3 loop: CASSWGYRGRGTGELFF. The CDR3 nucleotides read TGTGCCAGCAGCTGGGGTTACAGGGGGCGAGGCACCGGGGAGCTGTTTTTT.

The rearrangement joins TRBV28 to TRBJ1-2, with D perhaps TRBD1 (5 bases). V was trimmed by 4 bases and J by 8 bases, leaving 23 bases between them. Looked up from germline, CDR1 is MDHEN and CDR2 is SYDVKM. The CDR3 loop spans 16 amino acids. The CDR3 region is CASSSGTTIRLDGYTF. DNA for the CDR3: TGTGCCAGCAGTTCCGGGACGACTATCAGATTAGACGGCTACACCTTC.

CDR3: CASSEASSYEQFF. The CDR3 DNA reads as TGCGCCAGCAGCGAGGCGTCCTCGTATGAGCAGTTCTTC. The chain joins TRBV5-1 to TRBJ2-1; D remains ambiguous. This CDR3 is built from 13 residues. V lost 4 bases and J lost 8, with 13 bases in between. Germline values: CDR1 SGHRS, CDR2 YFSETQ.

The rearrangement uses TRBV9 and TRBJ2-3; no reliable D call. Germline lookup yields CDR1 SGDLS and CDR2 YYNGEE. Trimming took off 4 bases at V and 2 bases at J, with 11 bases between the two ends. The CDR3 runs 14 residues. The CDR3 region is CASSPDPYTDTQYF. The CDR3 region has the DNA TGTGCCAGCAGCCCGGACCCGTACACAGATACGCAGTATTTT.

This sequence joins TRBV28 and TRBJ2-2; no clear D. From germline, CDR1 is MDHEN and CDR2 SYDVKM. The CDR3 is made up of 13 amino acids. The V end was cut by 10 bases, the J end by 0 bases, with 9 bases between. The CDR3 loop is CAIAKTNTGELFF. Written as DNA, the CDR3 is TGTGCCATCGCAAAAACGAACACCGGGGAGCTGTTTTTT.

The rearrangement links TRBV6-6 to TRBJ1-5; 7 positions match TRBD1. With 5 bases clipped from V and 4 bases from J, the junction kept 11 bases outside the gene matches. This CDR3 is built from 16 residues. The germline gives CDR1 MNHNY, CDR2 SVGAGI (reference sequence). In DNA form, the CDR3 reads TGTGCCAGCAGTCCTTCCGGTAGGGACAGAAATCAGCCCCAGCATTTT. As protein: CASSPSGRDRNQPQHF.

CDR3 protein: CASSLNQVQPQHF. In DNA, the CDR3 is TGTGCCAGCAGCTTAAATCAGGTTCAGCCCCAGCATTTT. The chain recombines TRBV7-9 with TRBJ1-5; D is unresolved. The CDR3 extends over 13 amino acids. The ends were cut back, 2 bases at V and 6 bases at J, with 8 bases in the middle. The germline V gene encodes CDR1 SEHNR and CDR2 FQNEAQ (reference sequence).

The chain couples TRBV5-1 to TRBJ2-7; 7 bases agree with TRBD1. The CDR3 sequence is 16 residues long. Germline assignment: CDR1 SGHRS and CDR2 YFSETQ. V dropped 4 bases and J dropped 3; count of bases not matched to a gene: 13. In DNA form, the CDR3 reads TGCGCCAGCAGCCGACTCGGGACAGCCCCAGGCTACGAGCAGTACTTC. As protein: CASSRLGTAPGYEQYF.

The chain has TRBV6-5 and TRBJ2-2; D gene ambiguous. The V gene lost 5 bases and the J gene lost 6 bases, with 10 bases spanning the gap. Germline-derived CDR1 and CDR2 are MNHEY and SVGAGI. The CDR3 has 13 residues. CDR3: CASSPRNAGELFF. The CDR3 DNA reads as TGTGCCAGCAGTCCTCGAAACGCCGGGGAGCTGTTTTTT.

The sample holds one count of this clone. The sample holds other DNA sequences that translate to the same CDR3. The rearrangement joins TRBV5-1 to TRBJ2-3; 12 bases are a match to TRBD2. This CDR3 region has 16 residues. After removal of 4 bases from V and 2 bases from J, the junction contained 5 bases not matched to a gene. Germline CDR1 reads SGHRS; CDR2 reads YFSETQ. The CDR3 loop is CASSPGLAGDTDTQYF. CDR3 nucleotides: TGCGCCAGCAGCCCGGGACTAGCGGGTGACACAGATACGCAGTATTTT. Variable domain in full (rest from reference TRBV5-1 and TRBJ2-3): KAGVTQTPRYLIKTRGQQVTLSCSPISGHRSVSWYQQTPGQGLQFLFEYFSETQRNKGNFPGRFSGRQFSNSRSEMNVSTLELGDSALYLCASSPGLAGDTDTQYFGPGTRLTVL.

The chain combines TRBV6-5 with TRBJ2-1; TRBD1 matches at 9 bases. V lost 6 bases to trimming and J lost 4 bases; unmatched junction nucleotides: 7. Germline V CDR1 and CDR2: MNHEY, SVGAGI. The CDR3 contains 15 residues. This CDR3 is CASRGRDREYNEQFF. DNA of the CDR3: TGTGCCAGCAGGGGCCGGGACAGGGAGTACAATGAGCAGTTCTTC.

The genes are TRBV28 and TRBJ1-3; no clear D. V gave up 1 base and J gave up 0 bases, with 10 bases separating them. Germline CDR1 is MDHEN and CDR2 is SYDVKM. CDR3 size: 16 residues. CDR3 amino acids: CASSLLGWSSGNTIYF. DNA for the CDR3: TGTGCCAGCAGTTTATTGGGGTGGAGCTCTGGAAACACCATATATTTT.